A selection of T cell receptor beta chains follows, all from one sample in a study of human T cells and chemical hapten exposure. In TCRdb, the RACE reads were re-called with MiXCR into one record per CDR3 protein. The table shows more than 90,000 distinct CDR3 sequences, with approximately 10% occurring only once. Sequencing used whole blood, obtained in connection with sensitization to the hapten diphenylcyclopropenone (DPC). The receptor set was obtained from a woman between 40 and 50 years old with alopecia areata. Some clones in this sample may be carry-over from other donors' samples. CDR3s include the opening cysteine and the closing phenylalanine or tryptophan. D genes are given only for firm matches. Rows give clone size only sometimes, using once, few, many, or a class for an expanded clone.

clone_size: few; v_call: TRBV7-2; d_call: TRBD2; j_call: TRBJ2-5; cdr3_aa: CASRAGLPATQYF; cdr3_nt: TGTGCCAGCAGAGCGGGACTCCCGGCTACCCAGTACTTC
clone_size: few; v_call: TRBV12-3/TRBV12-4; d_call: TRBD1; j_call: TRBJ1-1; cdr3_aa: CASSLRQGYLPEAFF; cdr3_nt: TGTGCCAGCAGTTTACGACAGGGCTACCTCCCTGAAGCTTTCTTT
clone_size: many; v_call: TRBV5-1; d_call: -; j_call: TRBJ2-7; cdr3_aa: CASSLRYRDRPTYEQYF; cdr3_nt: TGCGCCAGCAGCTTGAGGTACCGGGACCGACCCACCTACGAGCAGTACTTC
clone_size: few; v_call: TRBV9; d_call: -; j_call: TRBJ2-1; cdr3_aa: CASSASSYNEQFF; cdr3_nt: TGTGCCAGCAGCGCCAGCTCCTACAATGAGCAGTTCTTC
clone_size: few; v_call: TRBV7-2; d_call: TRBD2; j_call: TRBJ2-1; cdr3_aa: CASSLEGAGAPSGNEQFF; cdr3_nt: TGTGCCAGCAGCTTAGAAGGCGCGGGAGCCCCCAGTGGCAATGAGCAGTTCTTC
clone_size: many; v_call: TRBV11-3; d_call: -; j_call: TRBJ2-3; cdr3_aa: CASSQQGHQKTDTQYF; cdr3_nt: TGTGCCAGCAGCCAGCAAGGACACCAGAAAACAGATACGCAGTATTTT
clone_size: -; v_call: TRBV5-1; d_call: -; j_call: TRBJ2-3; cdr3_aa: CASSHALGRATDTQYF; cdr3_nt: TGCGCCAGCAGCCACGCCCTAGGGAGAGCCACAGATACGCAGTATTTT
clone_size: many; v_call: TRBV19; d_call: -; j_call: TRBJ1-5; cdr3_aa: CASSGYRADGNQPQHF; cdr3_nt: TGTGCCAGTAGTGGATACAGGGCAGATGGCAATCAGCCCCAGCATTTT
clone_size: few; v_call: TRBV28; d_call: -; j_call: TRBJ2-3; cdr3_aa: CASSEQLKMDTQYF; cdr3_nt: TGTGCCAGCAGTGAACAGTTAAAGATGGATACGCAGTATTTT
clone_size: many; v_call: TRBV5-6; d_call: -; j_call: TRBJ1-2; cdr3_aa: CASSRPPGVGYGYTF; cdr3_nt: TGTGCCAGCAGCAGGCCACCAGGGGTTGGCTATGGCTACACCTTC
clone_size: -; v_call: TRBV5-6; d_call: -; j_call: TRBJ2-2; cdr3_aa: CASSLAPTGPTGELFF; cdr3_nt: TGTGCCAGCAGCTTGGCCCCCACAGGCCCCACCGGGGAGCTGTTTTTT
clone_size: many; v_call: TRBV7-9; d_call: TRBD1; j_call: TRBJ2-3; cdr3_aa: CASSQTGVADTQYF; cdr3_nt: TGTGCCAGCAGCCAGACAGGGGTCGCAGATACGCAGTATTTT
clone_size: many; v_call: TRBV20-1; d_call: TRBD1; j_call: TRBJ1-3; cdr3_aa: CSALTGGSGNTIYF; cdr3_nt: TGCAGTGCTTTAACAGGGGGCTCTGGAAACACCATATATTTT
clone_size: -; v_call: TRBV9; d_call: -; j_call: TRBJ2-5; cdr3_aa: CASSVGTLTIQETQYF; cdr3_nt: TGTGCCAGCAGCGTAGGGACACTCACAATACAAGAGACCCAGTACTTC
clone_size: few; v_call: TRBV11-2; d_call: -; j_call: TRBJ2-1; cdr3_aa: CASSITEYNEQFF; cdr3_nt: TGTGCCAGCAGCATAACAGAGTACAATGAGCAGTTCTTC
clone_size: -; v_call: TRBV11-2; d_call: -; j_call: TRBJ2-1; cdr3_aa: CASSLMGTTNEQFF; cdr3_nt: TGTGCCAGCAGCCTTATGGGGACCACGAATGAGCAGTTCTTC
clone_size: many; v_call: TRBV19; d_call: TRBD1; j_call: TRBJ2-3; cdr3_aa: CASSQARTGMATDTQYF; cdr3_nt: TGTGCCAGTAGTCAAGCTCGGACAGGAATGGCGACAGATACGCAGTATTTT
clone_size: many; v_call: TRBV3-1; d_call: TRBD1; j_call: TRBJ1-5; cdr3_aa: CASSQLGQRPYSNQPQHF; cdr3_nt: TGTGCCAGCAGCCAATTGGGACAGCGACCGTATAGCAATCAGCCCCAGCATTTT
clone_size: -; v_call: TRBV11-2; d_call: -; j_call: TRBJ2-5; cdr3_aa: CASSLSLQETQYF; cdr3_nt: TGTGCCAGCAGCTTGAGCCTCCAAGAGACCCAGTACTTC
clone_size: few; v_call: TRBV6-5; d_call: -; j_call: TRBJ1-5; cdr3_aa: CASSPSREQPQHF; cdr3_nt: TGTGCCAGCAGCCCCTCCAGGGAGCAGCCCCAGCATTTT
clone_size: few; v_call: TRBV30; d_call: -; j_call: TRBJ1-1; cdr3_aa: CAWGNRANTEAFF; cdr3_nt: TGTGCCTGGGGTAACAGGGCGAACACTGAAGCTTTCTTT
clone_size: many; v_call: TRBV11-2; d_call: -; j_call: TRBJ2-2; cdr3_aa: CASSVDRQLTGELFF; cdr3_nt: TGTGCCAGCAGCGTAGACAGGCAACTAACCGGGGAGCTGTTTTTT
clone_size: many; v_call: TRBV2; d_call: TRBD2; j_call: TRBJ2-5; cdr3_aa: CASTPTWAGWGGQETQYF; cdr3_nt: TGTGCCAGCACCCCCACATGGGCCGGTTGGGGGGGTCAAGAGACCCAGTACTTC
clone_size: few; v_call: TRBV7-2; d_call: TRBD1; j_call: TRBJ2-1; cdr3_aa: CASSQGQGPYNEQFF; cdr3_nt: TGTGCCAGCAGCCAGGGACAGGGACCCTACAATGAGCAGTTCTTC
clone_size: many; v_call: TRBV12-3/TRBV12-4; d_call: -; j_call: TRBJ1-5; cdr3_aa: CASRTDGGPRPQHF; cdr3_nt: TGTGCCAGCAGGACGGACGGAGGTCCGAGGCCCCAGCATTTT
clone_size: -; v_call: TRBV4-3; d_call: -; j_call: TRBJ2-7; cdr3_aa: CASSSDSSSASYEQYF; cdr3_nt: TGCGCCAGCAGCTCGGACTCCTCTAGCGCCTCCTACGAGCAGTACTTC
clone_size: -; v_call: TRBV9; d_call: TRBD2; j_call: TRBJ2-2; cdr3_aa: CASSVEGLPSTGELFF; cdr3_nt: TGTGCCAGCAGCGTCGAGGGACTACCGAGTACCGGGGAGCTGTTTTTT
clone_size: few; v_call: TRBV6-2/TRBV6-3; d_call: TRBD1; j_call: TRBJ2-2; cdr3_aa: CASSSRQGTGELFF; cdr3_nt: TGTGCCAGCAGTTCAAGACAGGGCACCGGGGAGCTGTTTTTT
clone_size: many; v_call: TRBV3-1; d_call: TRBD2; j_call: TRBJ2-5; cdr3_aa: CASSQGGLAGRETQYF; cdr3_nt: TGTGCCAGCAGCCAAGGGGGACTAGCGGGAAGAGAGACCCAGTACTTC
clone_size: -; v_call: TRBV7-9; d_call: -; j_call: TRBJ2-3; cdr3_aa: CASSRLTRANPSTDTQYF; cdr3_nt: TGTGCCAGCAGCCGCTTAACCAGGGCCAACCCTAGCACAGATACGCAGTATTTT
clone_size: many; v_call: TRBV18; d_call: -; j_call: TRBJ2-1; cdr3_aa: CASSPPPPRSPDNEQFF; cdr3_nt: TGTGCCAGCTCACCACCCCCGCCTCGGTCTCCCGACAATGAGCAGTTCTTC
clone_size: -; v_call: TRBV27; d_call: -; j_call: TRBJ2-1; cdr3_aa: CASSLGTKYNEQFF; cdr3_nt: TGTGCCAGCAGTTTAGGCACCAAGTACAATGAGCAGTTCTTC
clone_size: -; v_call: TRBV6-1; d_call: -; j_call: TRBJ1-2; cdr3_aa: CASTRVRSAGGYTF; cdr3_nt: TGTGCCAGCACCCGAGTTCGGTCGGCCGGTGGCTACACCTTC
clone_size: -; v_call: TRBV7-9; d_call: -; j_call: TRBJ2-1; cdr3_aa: CASSPKGGVDRGDEQFF; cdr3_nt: TGTGCCAGCAGCCCCAAGGGCGGGGTCGATAGAGGCGATGAGCAGTTCTTC
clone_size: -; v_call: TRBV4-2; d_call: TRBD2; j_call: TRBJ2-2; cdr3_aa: CASSQVQRGTGELFF; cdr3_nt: TGTGCCAGCAGCCAAGTACAGCGGGGAACCGGGGAGCTGTTTTTT
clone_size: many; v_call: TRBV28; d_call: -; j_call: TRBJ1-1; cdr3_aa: CASSYPTGGTEAFF; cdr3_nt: TGTGCCAGCAGTTACCCAACGGGGGGCACTGAAGCTTTCTTT
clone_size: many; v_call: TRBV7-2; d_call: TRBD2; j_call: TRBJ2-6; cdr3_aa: CASSGTSGGAGANVLTF; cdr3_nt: TGTGCCAGCAGTGGGACTAGCGGGGGGGCTGGGGCCAACGTCCTGACTTTC
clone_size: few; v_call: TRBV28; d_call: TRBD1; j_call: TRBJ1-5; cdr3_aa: CASSGGGSYQPQHF; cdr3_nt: TGTGCCAGCAGTGGAGGGGGCTCCTATCAGCCCCAGCATTTT
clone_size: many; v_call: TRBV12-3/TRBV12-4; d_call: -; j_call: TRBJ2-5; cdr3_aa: CASSPHRGRAGTQYF; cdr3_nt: TGTGCCAGCAGCCCACATAGGGGACGAGCGGGGACCCAGTACTTC
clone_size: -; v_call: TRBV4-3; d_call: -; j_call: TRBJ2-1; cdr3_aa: CASSQEGRSYNEQFF; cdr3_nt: TGCGCCAGCAGCCAAGAGGGCAGGTCCTACAATGAGCAGTTCTTC
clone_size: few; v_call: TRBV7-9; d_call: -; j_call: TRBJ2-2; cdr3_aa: CASSLAGSSTGELFF; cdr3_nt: TGTGCCAGCAGCTTAGCGGGGTCAAGCACCGGGGAGCTGTTTTTT
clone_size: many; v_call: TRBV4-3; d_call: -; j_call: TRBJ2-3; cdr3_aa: CASSQGGGADTQYF; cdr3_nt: TGCGCCAGCAGCCAAGGTGGCGGCGCAGATACGCAGTATTTT
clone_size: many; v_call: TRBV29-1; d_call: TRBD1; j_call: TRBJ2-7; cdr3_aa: CSAMSRDRGPEQYF; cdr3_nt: TGCAGCGCCATGAGCAGGGACAGGGGCCCCGAGCAGTACTTC
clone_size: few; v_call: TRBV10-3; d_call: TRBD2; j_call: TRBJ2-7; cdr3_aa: CAISAGGNYEQYF; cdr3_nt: TGTGCCATCAGTGCGGGGGGAAACTACGAGCAGTACTTC
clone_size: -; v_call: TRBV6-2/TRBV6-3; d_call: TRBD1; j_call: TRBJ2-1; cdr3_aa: CASAEDRSSYNEQFF; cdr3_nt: TGTGCCAGCGCAGAGGACAGGAGCTCCTACAATGAGCAGTTCTTC
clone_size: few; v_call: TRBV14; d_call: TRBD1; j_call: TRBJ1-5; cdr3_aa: CASSRLQGVSNQPQHF; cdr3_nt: TGTGCCAGCAGCCGCCTACAGGGGGTTAGCAATCAGCCCCAGCATTTT
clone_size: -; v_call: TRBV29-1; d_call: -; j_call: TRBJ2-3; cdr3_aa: CSTRGGTGDTQYF; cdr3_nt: TGCAGCACCAGAGGCGGGACTGGGGATACGCAGTATTTT
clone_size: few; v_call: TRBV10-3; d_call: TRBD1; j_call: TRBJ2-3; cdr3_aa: CAIQTGDPDTQYF; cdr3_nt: TGTGCCATCCAAACAGGGGACCCAGATACGCAGTATTTT
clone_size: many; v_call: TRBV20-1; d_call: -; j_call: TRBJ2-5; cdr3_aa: CSARPTRKETQYF; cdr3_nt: TGCAGTGCTAGACCCACTAGAAAAGAGACCCAGTACTTC
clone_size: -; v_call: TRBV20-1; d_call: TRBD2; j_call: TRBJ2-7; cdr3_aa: CSATGTSVSYEQYF; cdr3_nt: TGCAGTGCAACCGGGACTAGCGTCTCCTACGAGCAGTACTTC
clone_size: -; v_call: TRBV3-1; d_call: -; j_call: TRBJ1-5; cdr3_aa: CASSQRLGGQPQHF; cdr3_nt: TGTGCCAGCAGCCAAAGGTTGGGGGGACAGCCCCAGCATTTT